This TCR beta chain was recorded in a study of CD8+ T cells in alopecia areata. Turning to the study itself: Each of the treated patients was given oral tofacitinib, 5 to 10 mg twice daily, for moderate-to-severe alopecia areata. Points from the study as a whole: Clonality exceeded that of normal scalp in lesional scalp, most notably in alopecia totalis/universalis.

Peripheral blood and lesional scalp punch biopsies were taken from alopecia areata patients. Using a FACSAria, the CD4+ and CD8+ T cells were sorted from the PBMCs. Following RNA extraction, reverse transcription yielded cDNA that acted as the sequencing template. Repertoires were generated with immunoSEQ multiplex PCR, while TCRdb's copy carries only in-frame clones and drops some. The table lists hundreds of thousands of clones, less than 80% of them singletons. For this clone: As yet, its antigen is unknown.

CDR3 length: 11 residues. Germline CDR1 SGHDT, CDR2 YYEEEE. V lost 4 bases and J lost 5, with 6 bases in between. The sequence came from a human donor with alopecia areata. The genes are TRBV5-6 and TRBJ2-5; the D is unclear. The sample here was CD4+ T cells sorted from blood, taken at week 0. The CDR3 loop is CASSERETQYF. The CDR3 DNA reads TGTGCCAGCAGCGAGAGGGAGACCCAGTACTTC.